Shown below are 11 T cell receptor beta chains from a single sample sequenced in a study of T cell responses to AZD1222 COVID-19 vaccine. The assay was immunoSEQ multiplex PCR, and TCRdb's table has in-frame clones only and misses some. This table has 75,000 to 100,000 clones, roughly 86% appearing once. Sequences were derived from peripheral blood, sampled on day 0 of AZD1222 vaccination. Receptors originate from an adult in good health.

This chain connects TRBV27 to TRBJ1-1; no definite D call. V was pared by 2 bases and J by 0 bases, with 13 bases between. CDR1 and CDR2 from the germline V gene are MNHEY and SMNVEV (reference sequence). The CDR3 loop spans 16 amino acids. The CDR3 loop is CASSLVPGRMNTEAFF. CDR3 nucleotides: TGTGCCAGCAGTTTAGTTCCCGGGAGAATGAACACTGAAGCTTTCTTT.

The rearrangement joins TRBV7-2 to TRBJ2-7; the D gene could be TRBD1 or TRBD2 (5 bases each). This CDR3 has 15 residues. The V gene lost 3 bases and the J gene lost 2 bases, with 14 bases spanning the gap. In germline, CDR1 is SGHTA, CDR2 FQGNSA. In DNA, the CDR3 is TGTGCCAGCAGCTTCACGGCAGGGAGCACCTACGAGCAGTACTTC. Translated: CASSFTAGSTYEQYF.

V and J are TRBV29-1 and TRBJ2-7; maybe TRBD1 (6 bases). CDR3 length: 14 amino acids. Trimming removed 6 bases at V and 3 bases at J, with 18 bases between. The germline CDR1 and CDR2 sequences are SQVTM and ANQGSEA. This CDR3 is CSVQGGWEIYEQYF. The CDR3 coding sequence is TGCAGCGTCCAAGGGGGTTGGGAGATCTACGAGCAGTACTTC.

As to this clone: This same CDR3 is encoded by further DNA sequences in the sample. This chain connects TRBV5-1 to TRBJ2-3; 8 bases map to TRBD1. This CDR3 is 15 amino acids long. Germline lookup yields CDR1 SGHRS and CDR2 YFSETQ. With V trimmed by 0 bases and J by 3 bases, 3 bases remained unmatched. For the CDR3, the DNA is TGCGCCAGCAGCTTGGCCGGACAGGGAACAGATACGCAGTATTTT. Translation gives CASSLAGQGTDTQYF.

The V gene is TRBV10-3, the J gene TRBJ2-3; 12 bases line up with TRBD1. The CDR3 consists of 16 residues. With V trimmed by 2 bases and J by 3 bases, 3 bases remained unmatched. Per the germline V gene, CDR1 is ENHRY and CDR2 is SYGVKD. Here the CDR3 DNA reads TGTGCCATCAGTGAGGGGGGACAGGGGGCAACAGATACGCAGTATTTT. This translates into CAISEGGQGATDTQYF.

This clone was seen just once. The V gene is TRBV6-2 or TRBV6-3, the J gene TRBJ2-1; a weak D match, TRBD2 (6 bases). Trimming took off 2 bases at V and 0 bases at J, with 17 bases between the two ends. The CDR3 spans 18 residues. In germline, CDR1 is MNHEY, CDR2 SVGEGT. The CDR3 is CASSYGGLTGSSYNEQFF. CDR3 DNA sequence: TGTGCCAGCAGTTACGGAGGGCTCACAGGTAGCTCCTACAATGAGCAGTTCTTC.

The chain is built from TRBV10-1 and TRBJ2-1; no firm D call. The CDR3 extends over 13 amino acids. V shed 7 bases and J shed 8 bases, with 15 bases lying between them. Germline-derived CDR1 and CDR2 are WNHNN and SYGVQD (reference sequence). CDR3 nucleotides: TGCGCCAGCACCCCCTCCGGTGTCGATGAGCAGTTCTTC. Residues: CASTPSGVDEQFF.

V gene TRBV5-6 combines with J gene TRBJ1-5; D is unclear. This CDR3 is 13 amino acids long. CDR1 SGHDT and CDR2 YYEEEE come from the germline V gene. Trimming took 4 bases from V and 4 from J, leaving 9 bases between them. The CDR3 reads CASSTRPNQPQHF. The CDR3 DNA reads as TGTGCCAGCAGCACCCGACCGAATCAGCCCCAGCATTTT.

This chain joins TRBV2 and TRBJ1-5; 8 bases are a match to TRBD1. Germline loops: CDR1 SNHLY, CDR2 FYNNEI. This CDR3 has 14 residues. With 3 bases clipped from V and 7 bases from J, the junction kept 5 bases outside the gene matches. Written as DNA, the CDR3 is TGTGCCAGCAGTGACGGGTCAGGGGGCCAGCCCCAGCATTTT. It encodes CASSDGSGGQPQHF.

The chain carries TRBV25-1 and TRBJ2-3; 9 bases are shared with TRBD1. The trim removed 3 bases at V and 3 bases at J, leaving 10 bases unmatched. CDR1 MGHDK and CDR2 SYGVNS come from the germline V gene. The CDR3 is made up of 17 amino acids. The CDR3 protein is CASSDPRDRVPTDTQYF. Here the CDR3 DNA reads TGTGCCAGCAGTGACCCCCGGGACAGGGTTCCAACAGATACGCAGTATTTT.

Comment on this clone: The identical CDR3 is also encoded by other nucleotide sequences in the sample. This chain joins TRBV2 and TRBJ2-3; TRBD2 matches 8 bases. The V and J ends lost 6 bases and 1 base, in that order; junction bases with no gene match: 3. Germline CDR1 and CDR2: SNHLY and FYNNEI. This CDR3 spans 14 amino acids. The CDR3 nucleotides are TGTGCCAGCAGGATAGCGGGACGCACAGATACGCAGTATTTT. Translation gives CASRIAGRTDTQYF.